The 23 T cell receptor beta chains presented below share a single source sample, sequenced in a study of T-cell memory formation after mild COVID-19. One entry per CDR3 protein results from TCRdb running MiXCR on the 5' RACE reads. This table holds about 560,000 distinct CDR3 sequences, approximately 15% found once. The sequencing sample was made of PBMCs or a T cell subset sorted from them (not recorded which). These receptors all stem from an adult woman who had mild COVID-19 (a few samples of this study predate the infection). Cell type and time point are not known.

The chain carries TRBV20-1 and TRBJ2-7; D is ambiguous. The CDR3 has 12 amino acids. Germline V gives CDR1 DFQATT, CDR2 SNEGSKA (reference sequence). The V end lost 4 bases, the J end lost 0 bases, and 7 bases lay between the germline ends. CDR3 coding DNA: TGCAGTGCTATGGAGCACTCCTACGAGCAGTACTTC. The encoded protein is CSAMEHSYEQYF.

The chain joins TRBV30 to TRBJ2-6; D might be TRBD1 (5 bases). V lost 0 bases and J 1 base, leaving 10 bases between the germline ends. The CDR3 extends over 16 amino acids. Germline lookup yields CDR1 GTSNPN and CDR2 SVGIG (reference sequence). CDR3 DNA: TGTGCCTGGAGTGTACCTCGACAGTCTGGGGCCAACGTCCTGACTTTC. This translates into CAWSVPRQSGANVLTF.

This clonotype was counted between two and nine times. The CDR3, as DNA: TGTGCCAGCAGCGAAAAGGGCTACGGGGGCCTCTACAATGAGCAGTTCTTC. Translated: CASSEKGYGGLYNEQFF. The chain is built from TRBV7-8 and TRBJ2-1; either TRBD1 or TRBD2 may supply D (6 bases each). The CDR3 has 17 amino acids. From germline, CDR1 is SGHVS and CDR2 FQNEAQ. The germline V and J ends were trimmed by 5 bases and 3 bases, with 20 bases remaining between them.

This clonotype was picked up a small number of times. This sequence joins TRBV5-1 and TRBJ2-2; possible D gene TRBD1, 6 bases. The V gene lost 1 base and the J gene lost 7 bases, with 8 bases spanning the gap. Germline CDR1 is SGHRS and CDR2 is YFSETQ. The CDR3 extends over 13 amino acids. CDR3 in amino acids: CASSLTGIGELFF. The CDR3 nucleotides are TGCGCCAGCAGCTTGACAGGGATCGGGGAGCTGTTTTTT.

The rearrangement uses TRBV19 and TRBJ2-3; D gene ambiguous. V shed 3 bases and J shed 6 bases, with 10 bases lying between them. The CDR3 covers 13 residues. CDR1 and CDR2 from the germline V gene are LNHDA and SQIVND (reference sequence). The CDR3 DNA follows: TGTGCCAGTAGTATGTTGACTGCCGATACGCAGTATTTT. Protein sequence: CASSMLTADTQYF.

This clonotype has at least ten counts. This CDR3 is CASSLNPGQMENTQYF. CDR3 sequence (DNA): TGCGCCAGCAGCTTAAATCCGGGACAGATGGAGAATACGCAGTATTTT. The chain links TRBV5-1 to TRBJ2-3; 7 bases line up with TRBD1. V was clipped by 2 bases and J by 7 bases; unmatched bases: 13. This CDR3 comprises 16 residues. The germline gives CDR1 SGHRS, CDR2 YFSETQ.

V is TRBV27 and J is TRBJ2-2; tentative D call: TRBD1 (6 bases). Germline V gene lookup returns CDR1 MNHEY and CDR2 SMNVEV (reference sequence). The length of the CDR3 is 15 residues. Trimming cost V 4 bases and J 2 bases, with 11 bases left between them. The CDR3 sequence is CASSSRDTNTGELFF. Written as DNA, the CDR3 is TGTGCCAGCAGTTCCCGGGACACCAACACCGGGGAGCTGTTTTTT.

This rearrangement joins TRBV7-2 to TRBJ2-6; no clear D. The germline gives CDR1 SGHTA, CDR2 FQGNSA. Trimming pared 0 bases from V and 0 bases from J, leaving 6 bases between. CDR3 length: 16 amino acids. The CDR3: CASSLAILSGANVLTF. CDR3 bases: TGTGCCAGCAGCTTAGCCATCCTCTCTGGGGCCAACGTCCTGACTTTC.

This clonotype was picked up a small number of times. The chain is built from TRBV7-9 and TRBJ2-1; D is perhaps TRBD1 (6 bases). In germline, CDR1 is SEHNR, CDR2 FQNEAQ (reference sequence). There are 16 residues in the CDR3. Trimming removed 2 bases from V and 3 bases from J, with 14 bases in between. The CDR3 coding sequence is TGTGCCAGCAGCTTACGTCGGGACACCGACTACAATGAGCAGTTCTTC. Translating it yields CASSLRRDTDYNEQFF.

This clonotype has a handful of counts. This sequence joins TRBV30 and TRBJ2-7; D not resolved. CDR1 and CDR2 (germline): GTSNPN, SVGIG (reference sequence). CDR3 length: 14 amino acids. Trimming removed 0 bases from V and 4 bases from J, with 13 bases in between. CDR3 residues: CAWSVFEPEYEQYF. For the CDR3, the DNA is TGTGCCTGGAGTGTGTTTGAACCAGAGTACGAGCAGTACTTC.

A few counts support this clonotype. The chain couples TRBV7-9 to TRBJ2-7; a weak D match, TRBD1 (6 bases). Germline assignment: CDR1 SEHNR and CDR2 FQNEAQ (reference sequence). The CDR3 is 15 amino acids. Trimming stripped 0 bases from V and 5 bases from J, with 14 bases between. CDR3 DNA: TGTGCCAGCAGCTTAGCGGGGCAGGGGAGAAACGAGCAGTACTTC. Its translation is CASSLAGQGRNEQYF.

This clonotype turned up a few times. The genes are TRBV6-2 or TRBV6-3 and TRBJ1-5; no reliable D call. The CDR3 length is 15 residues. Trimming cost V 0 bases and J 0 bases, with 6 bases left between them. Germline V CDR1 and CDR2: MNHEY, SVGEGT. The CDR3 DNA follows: TGTGCCAGCAGTTACTCGGACTTTAGCAATCAGCCCCAGCATTTT. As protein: CASSYSDFSNQPQHF.

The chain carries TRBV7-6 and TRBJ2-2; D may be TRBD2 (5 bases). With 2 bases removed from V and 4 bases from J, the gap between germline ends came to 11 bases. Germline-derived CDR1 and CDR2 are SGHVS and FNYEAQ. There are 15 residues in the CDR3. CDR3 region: CASSLRGSPTGELFF. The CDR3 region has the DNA TGTGCCAGCAGCTTACGCGGGTCACCCACCGGGGAGCTGTTTTTT.

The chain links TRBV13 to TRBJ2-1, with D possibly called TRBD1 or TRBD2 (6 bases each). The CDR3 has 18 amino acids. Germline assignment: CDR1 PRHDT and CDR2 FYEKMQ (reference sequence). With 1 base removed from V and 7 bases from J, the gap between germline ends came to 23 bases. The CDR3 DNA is TGTGCCAGCAGCTTAGCAGGCAGGGGAGGACTCAAGGGGAATGAGCAGTTCTTC. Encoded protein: CASSLAGRGGLKGNEQFF.

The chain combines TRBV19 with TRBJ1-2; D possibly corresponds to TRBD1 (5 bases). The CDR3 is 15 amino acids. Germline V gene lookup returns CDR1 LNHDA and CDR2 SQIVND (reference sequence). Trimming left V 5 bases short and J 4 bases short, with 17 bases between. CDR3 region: CASSPARGGSYGYTF. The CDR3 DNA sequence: TGTGCCAGTAGTCCGGCACGGGGGGGTAGCTATGGCTACACCTTC.

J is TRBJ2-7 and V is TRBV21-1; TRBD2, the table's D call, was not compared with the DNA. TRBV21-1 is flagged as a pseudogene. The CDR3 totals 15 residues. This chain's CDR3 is CASSLGQSRSYEQYF. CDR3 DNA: TGTGCCAGCTCCTTAGGGCAGTCACGGTCTTACGAGCAGTACTTC.

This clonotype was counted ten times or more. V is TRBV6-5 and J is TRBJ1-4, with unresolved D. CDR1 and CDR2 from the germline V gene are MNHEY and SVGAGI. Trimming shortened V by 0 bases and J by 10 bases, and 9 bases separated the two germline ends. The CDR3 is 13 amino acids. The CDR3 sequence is CASSYSTAGKLFF. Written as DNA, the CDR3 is TGTGCCAGCAGTTACTCAACTGCCGGAAAACTGTTTTTT.

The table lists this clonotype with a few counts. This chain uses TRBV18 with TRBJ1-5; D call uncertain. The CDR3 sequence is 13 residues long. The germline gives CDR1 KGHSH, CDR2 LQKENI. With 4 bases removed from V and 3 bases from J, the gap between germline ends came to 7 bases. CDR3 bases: TGTGCCAGCTCACAGGGTACCAATCAGCCCCAGCATTTT. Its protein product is CASSQGTNQPQHF.

The DNA of the CDR3 is TGTGCCAGCTACCCGGGACAAATAGGCACAGATACGCAGTATTTT. This sequence encodes CASYPGQIGTDTQYF. This sequence joins TRBV12-3 or TRBV12-4 and TRBJ2-3; tentatively, D is TRBD1 (6 bases). The CDR3 runs to 15 residues. Trimming took off 8 bases at V and 1 base at J, with 16 bases between the two ends.

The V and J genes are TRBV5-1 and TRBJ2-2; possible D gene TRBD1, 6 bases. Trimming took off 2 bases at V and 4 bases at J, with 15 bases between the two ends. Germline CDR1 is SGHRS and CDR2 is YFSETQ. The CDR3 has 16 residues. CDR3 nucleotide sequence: TGCGCCAGCAGCTTAATGGGTCTGGGGGCCACCGGGGAGCTGTTTTTT. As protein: CASSLMGLGATGELFF.

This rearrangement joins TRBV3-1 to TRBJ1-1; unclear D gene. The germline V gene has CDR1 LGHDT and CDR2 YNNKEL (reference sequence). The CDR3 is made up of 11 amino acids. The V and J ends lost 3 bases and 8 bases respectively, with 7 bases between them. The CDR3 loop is CASSQTAEAFF. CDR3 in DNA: TGTGCCAGCAGCCAGACGGCCGAAGCTTTCTTT.

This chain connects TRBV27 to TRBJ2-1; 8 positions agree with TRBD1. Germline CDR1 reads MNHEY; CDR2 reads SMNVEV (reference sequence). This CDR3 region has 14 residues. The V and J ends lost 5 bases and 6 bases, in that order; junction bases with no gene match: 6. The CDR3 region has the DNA TGTGCCAGCAGTCGAGACAGGGGTCCCAATGAGCAGTTCTTC. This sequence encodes CASSRDRGPNEQFF.

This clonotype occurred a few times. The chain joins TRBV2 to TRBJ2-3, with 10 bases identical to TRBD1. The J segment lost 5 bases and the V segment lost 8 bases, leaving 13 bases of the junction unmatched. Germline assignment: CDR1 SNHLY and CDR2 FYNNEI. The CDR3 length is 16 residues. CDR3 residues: CASLPLGQGVEDTQYF. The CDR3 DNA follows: TGTGCCAGCTTGCCCCTAGGACAGGGGGTGGAAGATACGCAGTATTTT.